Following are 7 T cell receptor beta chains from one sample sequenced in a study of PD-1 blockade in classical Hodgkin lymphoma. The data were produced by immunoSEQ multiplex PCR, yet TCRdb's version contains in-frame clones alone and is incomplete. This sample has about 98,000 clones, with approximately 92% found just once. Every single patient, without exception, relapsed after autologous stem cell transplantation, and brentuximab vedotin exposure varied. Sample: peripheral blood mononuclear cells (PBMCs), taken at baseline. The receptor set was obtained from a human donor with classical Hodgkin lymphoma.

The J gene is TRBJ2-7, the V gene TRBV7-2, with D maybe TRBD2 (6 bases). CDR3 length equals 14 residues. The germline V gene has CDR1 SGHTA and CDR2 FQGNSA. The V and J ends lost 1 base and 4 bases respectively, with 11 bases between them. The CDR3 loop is CASSLGVGGYEQYF. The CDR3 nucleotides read TGTGCCAGCAGCTTAGGAGTGGGGGGTTACGAGCAGTACTTC.

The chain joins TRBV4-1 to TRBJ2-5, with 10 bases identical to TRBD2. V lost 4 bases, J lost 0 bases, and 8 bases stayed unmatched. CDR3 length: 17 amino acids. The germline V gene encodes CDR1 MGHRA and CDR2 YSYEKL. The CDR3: CASSLGELAGHQETQYF. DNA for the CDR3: TGCGCCAGCAGCCTCGGAGAACTAGCGGGGCACCAAGAGACCCAGTACTTC.

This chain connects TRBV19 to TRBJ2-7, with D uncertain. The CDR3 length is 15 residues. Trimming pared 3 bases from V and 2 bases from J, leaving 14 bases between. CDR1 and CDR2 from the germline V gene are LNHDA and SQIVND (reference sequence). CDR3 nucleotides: TGTGCCAGTAGTATCGGAAAAGGAGTTCCCTACGAGCAGTACTTC. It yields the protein CASSIGKGVPYEQYF.

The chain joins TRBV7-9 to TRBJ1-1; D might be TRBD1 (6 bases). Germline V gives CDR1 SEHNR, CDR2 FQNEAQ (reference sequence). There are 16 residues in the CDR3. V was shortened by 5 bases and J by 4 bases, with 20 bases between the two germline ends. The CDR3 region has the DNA TGTGCCAGCAGCCCCCTTCGGGGGGGGCGGGTCACTGAAGCTTTCTTT. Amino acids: CASSPLRGGRVTEAFF.

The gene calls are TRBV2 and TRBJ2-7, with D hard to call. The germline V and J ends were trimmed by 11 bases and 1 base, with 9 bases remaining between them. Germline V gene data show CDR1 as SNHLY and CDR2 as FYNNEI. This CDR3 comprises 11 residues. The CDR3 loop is CAALRSYEQYF. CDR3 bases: TGTGCCGCTTTAAGATCCTACGAGCAGTACTTC.

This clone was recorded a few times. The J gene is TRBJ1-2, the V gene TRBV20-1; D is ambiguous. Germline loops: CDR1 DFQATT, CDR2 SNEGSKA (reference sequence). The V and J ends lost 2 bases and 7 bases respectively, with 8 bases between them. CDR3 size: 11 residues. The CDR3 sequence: CSARSNSGYTF. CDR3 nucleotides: TGCAGTGCTAGATCCAACAGTGGCTACACCTTC.

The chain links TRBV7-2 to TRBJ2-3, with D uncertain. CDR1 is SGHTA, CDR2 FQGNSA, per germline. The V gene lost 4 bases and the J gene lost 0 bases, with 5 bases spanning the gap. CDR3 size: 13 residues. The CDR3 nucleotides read TGTGCCAGCAGCTCCGCTAGCACAGATACGCAGTATTTT. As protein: CASSSASTDTQYF.